Listed here are 12 T cell receptor beta chains from one sample, sequenced in a study of blood T cell repertoires in COVID-19. Sequencing used immunoSEQ multiplex PCR; TCRdb keeps in-frame clones, though not all of them. The data show roughly 180,000 clones, approximately 90% seen once. Material for sequencing was peripheral blood. The receptors were gathered from a young woman with active or convalescent COVID-19.

The chain has TRBV11-3 and TRBJ1-1; D is uncertain. The germline V gene encodes CDR1 SGHNT and CDR2 YENEEA. The V end lost 1 base, the J end lost 0 bases, and 9 bases lay between the germline ends. The CDR3 loop spans 15 amino acids. Written as DNA, the CDR3 is TGTGCCAGCAGCTTAGGAGCGGGAATGAACACTGAAGCTTTCTTT. Protein: CASSLGAGMNTEAFF. Combining the CDR3 with reference TRBV11-3 and TRBJ1-1 gives the whole variable domain EAGVVQSPRYKIIEKKQPVAFWCNPISGHNTLYWYLQNLGQGPELLIRYENEEAVDDSQLPKDRFSAERLKGVDSTLKIQPAELGDSAVYLCASSLGAGMNTEAFFGQGTRLTVV.

The V gene is TRBV18, the J gene TRBJ2-3, with a weak D call TRBD2 (6 bases). Per germline, CDR1 KGHSH and CDR2 LQKENI. The CDR3 length is 15 residues. Trimming shortened V by 5 bases and J by 2 bases, and 14 bases separated the two germline ends. CDR3 nucleotide sequence: TGTGCCAGCTCATCGGACCGGGGGACCACAGATACGCAGTATTTT. Protein: CASSSDRGTTDTQYF.

The chain links TRBV18 to TRBJ2-3, with D possibly TRBD1 on 6 matching bases. CDR1 is KGHSH, CDR2 LQKENI, per germline. The CDR3 runs to 15 residues. V dropped 3 bases and J dropped 0 bases, with 10 bases sitting between them. For the CDR3, the DNA is TGTGCCAGCTCACCTTCGGGACACAGCACAGATACGCAGTATTTT. It yields the protein CASSPSGHSTDTQYF.

The V and J genes are TRBV7-9 and TRBJ2-7; the match to TRBD2 covers 12 bases. V was clipped by 4 bases and J by 2 bases; unmatched bases: 3. The CDR3 is made up of 15 amino acids. Per germline, CDR1 SEHNR and CDR2 FQNEAQ (reference sequence). CDR3 coding DNA: TGTGCCAGCAGCTCACTAGCGGGAGGAACCTACGAGCAGTACTTC. Amino acids: CASSSLAGGTYEQYF.

The chain links TRBV27 to TRBJ1-6, with D perhaps TRBD1 (6 bases). The germline V and J ends were trimmed by 3 bases and 9 bases, with 15 bases remaining between them. The CDR3 loop spans 15 amino acids. Germline values: CDR1 MNHEY, CDR2 SMNVEV (reference sequence). The CDR3 spells CASSFRGGRISPLHF. As DNA, the CDR3 is TGTGCCAGCAGTTTTCGCGGGGGGCGTATTTCACCCCTCCACTTT.

The gene calls are TRBV7-6 and TRBJ1-1; D remains unclear. The V gene's germline CDR1 is SGHVS and CDR2 FNYEAQ. Between the trimmed V and J ends, which lost 1 base and 4 bases, there was a span of 16 bases. The CDR3 spans 16 residues. DNA of the CDR3: TGTGCCAGCAGCTTAGGGGCGGCTAGGGCGGGCACTGAAGCTTTCTTT. As protein: CASSLGAARAGTEAFF.

The chain has TRBV30 and TRBJ1-5; 11 bases line up with TRBD1. The CDR3 spans 15 residues. Losses at the gene ends were 3 bases for V and 7 bases for J; bases not matched to a gene: 8. Germline V gives CDR1 GTSNPN, CDR2 SVGIG (reference sequence). The CDR3 reads CAWSPGTGGWQPQHF. DNA of the CDR3: TGTGCCTGGAGCCCCGGGACAGGGGGTTGGCAGCCCCAGCATTTT.

The chain recombines TRBV5-6 with TRBJ2-1; 11 nucleotides line up with TRBD2. V lost 2 bases, J lost 10 bases, and 11 bases stayed unmatched. The CDR3 contains 16 residues. Germline CDR1 SGHDT, CDR2 YYEEEE. The chain's CDR3 is CASSFPTSGEAEEQFF. The CDR3 DNA reads as TGTGCCAGCAGCTTCCCGACTAGCGGGGAGGCGGAAGAGCAGTTCTTC.

The chain carries TRBV10-2 and TRBJ2-3; 8 bases fit TRBD2. The CDR3 is 13 amino acids. Germline CDR1 WSHSY, CDR2 SAAADI. J gave up 2 bases and V 7 bases, and 2 bases lay outside the gene matches. The CDR3 coding sequence is TGCGCCAGCACGGGGGGGAACACAGATACGCAGTATTTT. This translates into CASTGGNTDTQYF.

V is TRBV2 and J is TRBJ1-2; TRBD1 is a possible D gene (5 bases). The V end was cut by 11 bases, the J end by 0 bases, with 19 bases between. Germline V gene lookup returns CDR1 SNHLY and CDR2 FYNNEI. CDR3 size: 15 residues. In DNA form, the CDR3 reads TGTGCCGGAGATTTCGGGACGGGAGCTAACTATGGCTACACCTTC. Encoded protein: CAGDFGTGANYGYTF.

The genes are TRBV5-1 and TRBJ2-6; D gene unclear. The CDR3 is 15 residues long. Germline loops: CDR1 SGHRS, CDR2 YFSETQ. The V end lost 0 bases, the J end lost 2 bases, and 6 bases lay between the germline ends. CDR3 nucleotides: TGCGCCAGCAGCTTGGTACAGACTGGGGCCAACGTCCTGACTTTC. Residues: CASSLVQTGANVLTF.

This clone was picked up many times. The J gene is TRBJ1-5, the V gene TRBV25-1, with D maybe TRBD1 (6 bases). Germline V gene sequence: CDR1 MGHDK, CDR2 SYGVNS. The CDR3 has 13 residues. V was trimmed by 6 bases and J by 5 bases, leaving 11 bases between them. The CDR3 spells CASRDRPDQPQHF. The CDR3 coding sequence is TGTGCCAGCAGAGACAGGCCGGATCAGCCCCAGCATTTT. The entire variable domain, with the rest obtained from reference TRBV25-1 and TRBJ1-5, is as follows: EADIYQTPRYLVIGTGKKITLECSQTMGHDKMYWYQQDPGMELHLIHYSYGVNSTEKGDLSSESTVSRIRTEHFPLTLESARPSHTSQYLCASRDRPDQPQHFGDGTRLSIL.